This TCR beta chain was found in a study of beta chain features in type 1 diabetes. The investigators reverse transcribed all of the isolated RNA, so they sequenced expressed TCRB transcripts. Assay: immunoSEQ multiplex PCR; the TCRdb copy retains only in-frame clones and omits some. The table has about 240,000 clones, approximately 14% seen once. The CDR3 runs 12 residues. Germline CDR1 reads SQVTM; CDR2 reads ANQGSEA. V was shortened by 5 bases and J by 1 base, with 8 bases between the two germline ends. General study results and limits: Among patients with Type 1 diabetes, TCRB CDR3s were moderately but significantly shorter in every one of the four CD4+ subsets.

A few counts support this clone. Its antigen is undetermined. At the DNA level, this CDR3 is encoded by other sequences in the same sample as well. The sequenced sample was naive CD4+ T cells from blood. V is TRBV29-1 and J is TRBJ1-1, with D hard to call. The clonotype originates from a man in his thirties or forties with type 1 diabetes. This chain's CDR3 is CSVNRGNTEAFF. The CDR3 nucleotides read TGCAGCGTTAATCGAGGGAACACTGAAGCTTTCTTT.